This TCR beta chain was found in a study of blood T cell repertoires in COVID-19 (dated by TCRdb to between 2020 and 2021). About the investigation overall: Samples covering the acute and convalescent phases of COVID-19 were provided by collaborators in the United States, Italy and Spain. The repertoires were released in a freely available public database intended as a resource for research on the immune response to SARS-CoV-2. Subjects who had been exposed to COVID-19, were actively infected with it, or had recovered from it provided the deeply sampled blood TCRbeta repertoires that made up the dataset. The prospective study material was composed of cDNA or gDNA derived from T cells, B-cell-depleted T cells, or PBMCs. The samples were drawn from two sources: the first 160 participants of the ongoing ImmuneRACE study, and approximately 1,300 subjects contributed by 6 global collaborators. Where available, HLA class I and class II types were obtained from metadata supplied by the sample provider rather than from assay-based typing. Nearly every sample came with metadata listing a de-identified subject ID, COVID-19 status, age in years and sex. Summary of the overall study and its limitations: The quantity of clinical and demographic metadata differed by source and by participant and was supplied without curation.

The collaborating institutions used their own protocols to collect whole blood in K2EDTA tubes. For TCRbeta analysis, collaborators shipped samples in one of three forms: frozen whole blood, isolated PBMCs, or DNA extracted from either of those sample types. TCRbeta CDR3 regions were amplified from genomic DNA using the immunoSEQ Assay, a bias-controlled multiplex PCR. As for how the authors treated the data: The number of nucleated cells in each sample was estimated from the amplification of reference gene primers within the assay. To quantify the absolute abundance of each unique TCRbeta CDR3 rearrangement, sequence reads were collapsed and filtered. For each sample, productive Simpson clonality was calculated as the square root of Simpson's diversity index over productive rearrangements. TCRdb obtained this table from immuneACCESS and retained in-frame rearrangements with V and J assigned. These tables miss some clones; where compared with another copy, unresolved V genes account for less than half of the shortfall, and the remainder is unexplained. V, J and clone size derive from that table, while D and trimming were established from the DNA sequence. The sample table records more than 85,000 clones; approximately 88% of these occur just once. In total, the top ten clones hold 3% to 4% of the sample.

On this clone itself: The antigen this receptor binds is unknown. Base qualities are not recorded, but no much larger clone differs from it by a single base.

From its cysteine to its phenylalanine, the CDR3 spans 15 amino acids. Kept here is only the CDR3 DNA, which spans 45 bases and is read in frame from base 1. The CDR1 and CDR2 encoded by the germline V gene are MDHEN and SYDVKM. At the junction V is shortened by 7 bases and J by 11 bases; bases outside the gene matches: 13. The chain is assembled from TRBV28 and TRBJ1-5; 11 middle bases align to TRBD1. The sequence derives from a woman in her seventies with acute or convalescent COVID-19. Sequencing was carried out using peripheral blood. The sequence in DNA is TGTGCCAGCACCCTCTCGGACAGGGGGCTTCCGGCCCAGCATTTT. Translated, it gives CASTLSDRGLPAQHF.